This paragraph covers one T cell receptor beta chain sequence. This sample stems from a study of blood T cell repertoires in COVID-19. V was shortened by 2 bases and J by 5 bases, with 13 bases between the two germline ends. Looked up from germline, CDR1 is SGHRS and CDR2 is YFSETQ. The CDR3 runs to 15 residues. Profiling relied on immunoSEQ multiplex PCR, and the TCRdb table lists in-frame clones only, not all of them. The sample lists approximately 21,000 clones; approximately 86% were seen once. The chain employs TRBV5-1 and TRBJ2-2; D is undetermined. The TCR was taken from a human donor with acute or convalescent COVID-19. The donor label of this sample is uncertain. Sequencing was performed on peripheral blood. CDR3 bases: TGCGCCAGCAGCTTAATCCCAACCGGGACCGGGGAGCTGTTTTTT. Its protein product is CASSLIPTGTGELFF.